Described below is a single TCR beta chain sequence and its context. Its target is not known. These data come from a study of cytomegalovirus exposure and HLA in healthy donors. Study-wide results and limits: In a later analysis, an Asian-associated ancestry cluster reportedly showed fewer N-insertions than the roughly 700-donor mean. High specificity and sensitivity for cytomegalovirus status were reported for the classifier. CMV antigen specificity of a few CMV-associated chains was confirmed in vitro.

It was with 60 Vbeta and 13 Jbeta primers that the PCR ran. Clones were read by immunoSEQ multiplex PCR, and TCRdb kept only the in-frame ones, dropping some. The sample shows roughly 130,000 clones, approximately 84% of them seen only once. The germline CDR1 and CDR2 sequences are LGHNT and FRNRAP. This CDR3 contains 19 residues. The ends were cut back, 6 bases at V and 6 bases at J, with 32 bases in the middle. The specimen was PBMCs. The rearrangement uses TRBV12-5 and TRBJ1-2; D might be TRBD1 (6 bases). The sequence came from a woman in her 40s in good health and CMV-seronegative. CDR3 sequence reads: CASGAPGTPKPWWAHGYTF. The DNA for the CDR3 is TGTGCTAGTGGGGCCCCCGGGACACCAAAACCCTGGTGGGCCCATGGCTACACCTTC.